The rows below give T cell receptor beta chains drawn from one sample of a study of early stage breast cancer tumors. Here immunoSEQ multiplex PCR was the method, and the copy in TCRdb shows in-frame clones only, minus some. The sample has roughly 49,000 clones, 78% seen once; the top ten hold under 4.5%. The sample comprised blood. These receptor sequences come from a person aged 35-55 years with breast cancer. The CDR3 runs from the conserved cysteine through the conserved F or W. The order of the fields is V gene, D gene, clone size, J gene, CDR3 protein, CDR3 DNA. The D gene is left open where the match is weak. The listing skips clone size in some rows; elsewhere it reads once, few, many or a size class.

>TRBV5-1|-|-|TRBJ2-7
CASSGGLGYEQYF
TGCGCCAGCAGCGGTGGGCTAGGCTACGAGCAGTACTTC
>TRBV19|TRBD1|-|TRBJ1-2
CASSGDRGNYGYTF
TGTGCCAGTAGTGGCGACAGGGGGAACTATGGCTACACCTTC
>TRBV7-8|TRBD2|-|TRBJ2-3
CASSSVGAGGEDTQYF
TGTGCCAGCAGCTCCGTAGGAGCGGGAGGGGAAGATACGCAGTATTTT
>TRBV19|-|-|TRBJ2-7
CASSIDPQLSSYEQYF
TGTGCCAGTAGTATAGATCCCCAGCTCAGCTCCTACGAGCAGTACTTC
>TRBV11-2|-|-|TRBJ2-7
CASSLDQGREQYF
TGTGCCAGCAGCTTAGATCAGGGGCGCGAGCAGTACTTC
>TRBV19|-|-|TRBJ1-4
CASSRVLASTNEKLFF
TGTGCCAGTAGTCGCGTCCTGGCCTCAACTAATGAAAAACTGTTTTTT
>TRBV11-2|TRBD1|-|TRBJ1-4
CASSLDRGHEKLFF
TGTGCCAGCAGCTTGGACAGGGGGCATGAAAAACTGTTTTTT
>TRBV2|-|-|TRBJ1-4
CASSEVTGTNEKLFF
TGTGCCAGCAGTGAAGTGACAGGTACTAATGAAAAACTGTTTTTT
>TRBV10-3|-|-|TRBJ2-1
CAIRPDSGLLTEQFF
TGTGCCATCAGACCGGACAGTGGGTTATTAACTGAGCAGTTCTTC
>TRBV7-3|-|once|TRBJ2-1
CASSPQPGGNEQFF
TGTGCCAGCAGCCCTCAACCAGGAGGGAATGAGCAGTTCTTC
>TRBV6-5|-|-|TRBJ1-2
CASSSGGNYGYTF
TGTGCCAGCAGTTCCGGGGGAAACTATGGCTACACCTTC
>TRBV5-4|TRBD2|-|TRBJ2-5
CATSSGGLQETQYF
TGTGCCACCAGTAGCGGGGGACTCCAAGAGACCCAGTACTTC
>TRBV28|TRBD2|-|TRBJ2-1
CASSGTSGRGNEQFF
TGTGCCAGCAGTGGGACTAGCGGGAGAGGCAATGAGCAGTTCTTC
>TRBV4-1|-|-|TRBJ2-7
CASSQEEVGLSSYEQYF
TGCGCCAGCAGCCAAGAAGAGGTCGGCCTCAGCTCCTACGAGCAGTACTTC
>TRBV6-1|-|-|TRBJ2-6
CASRAQGSGANVLTF
TGTGCCAGCAGAGCCCAGGGCTCTGGGGCCAACGTCCTGACTTTC
>TRBV28|TRBD1|-|TRBJ2-7
CASRPGQFYEQYF
TGTGCCAGCAGACCGGGACAGTTCTACGAGCAGTACTTC
>TRBV11-2|TRBD1|-|TRBJ2-3
CASSSTGGYNTDTQYF
TGTGCCAGCAGTTCCACAGGGGGATATAACACAGATACGCAGTATTTT
>TRBV6-5|TRBD2|once|TRBJ2-1
CASSYSLGGSYNEQFF
TGTGCCAGCAGTTACTCTTTGGGGGGGTCCTACAATGAGCAGTTCTTC
>TRBV11-3|-|-|TRBJ2-3
CASSLVGGYTDTQYF
TGTGCCAGCAGCTTAGTAGGGGGTTACACAGATACGCAGTATTTT
>TRBV2|TRBD2|-|TRBJ2-3
CASSASSGSTDTQYF
TGTGCCAGCAGTGCCTCTAGCGGGAGCACAGATACGCAGTATTTT
>TRBV2|-|-|TRBJ2-3
CASLGGTDTQYF
TGTGCCAGTTTGGGGGGCACAGATACGCAGTATTTT
>TRBV30|-|-|TRBJ1-6
CAWRRVEGSPLHF
TGTGCCTGGAGGCGAGTCGAGGGTTCACCCCTCCACTTT
>TRBV15|-|-|TRBJ2-7
CATSRDPPRQSPRYEQYF
TGTGCCACCAGCAGAGATCCTCCACGGCAGAGCCCCCGTTACGAGCAGTACTTC
>TRBV27|-|once|TRBJ2-4
CASSTRGGIQYF
TGTGCCAGCAGTACGAGGGGTGGCATTCAGTACTTC
>TRBV13|-|-|TRBJ2-3
CASSLSGPDTQYF
TGTGCCAGCAGCTTAAGTGGGCCAGATACGCAGTATTTT
>TRBV2|TRBD1|-|TRBJ2-7
CASSWQGQAYEQYF
TGTGCCAGCAGTTGGCAGGGACAGGCCTACGAGCAGTACTTC
>TRBV7-2|-|-|TRBJ2-1
CASSRRGNEQFF
TGTGCCAGCAGCCGGCGGGGCAATGAGCAGTTCTTC
>TRBV19|-|-|TRBJ1-2
CASSLQPPGQYGYTF
TGTGCCAGTAGTCTACAGCCCCCTGGTCAATATGGCTACACCTTC
>TRBV11-3|TRBD2|-|TRBJ2-7
CASSFGTSAIYEQYF
TGTGCCAGCAGCTTTGGGACTAGCGCTATCTACGAGCAGTACTTC
>TRBV6-4|-|-|TRBJ2-1
CASSDTVGADEQFF
TGTGCCAGCAGTGACACGGTTGGGGCGGATGAGCAGTTCTTC
>TRBV7-8|TRBD2|-|TRBJ2-5
CASSFTSGTNRGETQYF
TGTGCCAGCAGCTTCACTAGCGGGACTAACCGCGGGGAGACCCAGTACTTC
>TRBV19|TRBD1|-|TRBJ1-5
CASSSGTGIISNQPQHF
TGTGCCAGTAGCTCCGGGACAGGGATCATTAGCAATCAGCCCCAGCATTTT
>TRBV12-5|-|-|TRBJ2-2
CASGLVQANTGELFF
TGTGCTAGTGGTTTGGTACAGGCGAACACCGGGGAGCTGTTTTTT
>TRBV11-2|-|-|TRBJ1-2
CASSLVQAGYTF
TGTGCCAGCAGCTTAGTGCAGGCTGGCTACACCTTC
>TRBV4-1|-|-|TRBJ2-1
CASSPVEIAQSSTFF
TGCGCCAGCAGCCCCGTCGAAATAGCGCAGTCGAGTACGTTCTTC
>TRBV18|TRBD1|-|TRBJ1-2
CASSPETGGRNTF
TGTGCCAGCTCACCAGAGACAGGGGGGCGGAACACCTTC
>TRBV30|-|-|TRBJ2-7
CAWSVGPQLGQYF
TGTGCCTGGAGTGTGGGGCCGCAATTAGGGCAGTACTTC
>TRBV6-1|TRBD2|-|TRBJ2-5
CASKPGLAGVETQYF
TGTGCCAGCAAGCCGGGACTAGCGGGAGTAGAGACCCAGTACTTC
>TRBV4-2|-|once|TRBJ2-5
CASSQDLIYQETQYF
TGTGCCAGCAGCCAAGATCTGATCTACCAAGAGACCCAGTACTTC
>TRBV11-2|-|-|TRBJ1-3
CASSLAVGFGSGNTIYF
TGTGCCAGCAGCTTAGCAGTGGGATTTGGCTCTGGAAACACCATATATTTT
>TRBV2|-|-|TRBJ2-2
CASDREEELFF
TGTGCCAGCGACAGGGAGGAGGAGCTGTTTTTT